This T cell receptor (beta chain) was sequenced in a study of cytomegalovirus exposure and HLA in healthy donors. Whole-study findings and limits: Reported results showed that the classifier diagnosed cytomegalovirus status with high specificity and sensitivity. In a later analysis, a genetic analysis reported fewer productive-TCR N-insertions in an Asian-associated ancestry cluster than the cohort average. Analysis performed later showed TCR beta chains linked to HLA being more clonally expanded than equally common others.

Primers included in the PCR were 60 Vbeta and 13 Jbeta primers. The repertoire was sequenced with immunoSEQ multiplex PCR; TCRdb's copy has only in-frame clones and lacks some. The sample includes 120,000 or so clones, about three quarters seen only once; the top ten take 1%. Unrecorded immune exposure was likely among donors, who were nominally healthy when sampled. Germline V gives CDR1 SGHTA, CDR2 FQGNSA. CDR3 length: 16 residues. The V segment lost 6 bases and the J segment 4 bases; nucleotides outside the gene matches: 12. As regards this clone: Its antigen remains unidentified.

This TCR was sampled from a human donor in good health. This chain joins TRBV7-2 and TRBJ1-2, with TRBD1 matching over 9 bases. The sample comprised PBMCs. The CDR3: CASSQSGTGRVYGYTF. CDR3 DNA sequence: TGTGCCAGCAGTCAGAGCGGGACAGGGAGGGTCTATGGCTACACCTTC. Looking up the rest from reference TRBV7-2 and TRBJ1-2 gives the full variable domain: GAGVSQSPSNKVTEKGKDVELRCDPISGHTALYWYRQSLGQGLEFLIYFQGNSAPDKSGLPSDRFSAERTGGSVSTLTIQRTQQEDSAVYLCASSQSGTGRVYGYTFGSGTRLTVV.